What follows describes a single T cell receptor beta chain. The J segment lost 6 bases and the V segment lost 1 base, leaving 9 bases of the junction unmatched. This CDR3 is 18 amino acids long. Germline V gives CDR1 MGHRA, CDR2 YSYEKL. This entry belongs to a study of blood T cell repertoires in COVID-19. Overall study: Acute-phase and convalescent COVID-19 samples originated in the United States, Italy and Spain. T cells, B-cell-depleted T cells, or PBMCs provided the cDNA or gDNA that served as material.

The authors' processing: Amplification from reference gene primers served as the basis for estimated nucleated cell counts. Sequencing was performed with immunoSEQ multiplex PCR; in TCRdb, only in-frame clones are kept and a portion is missing. That table gives V, J and clone size, and the DNA gave D and trimming. The sample contains 15,000 to 19,000 clones, 86% of which appear only once. Material: peripheral blood. The chain employs TRBV4-1 and TRBJ2-2; 12 bases are shared with TRBD1. The origin of this receptor is a man aged 55-75 years with acute or convalescent COVID-19. CDR3 protein: CASSQALLGTGGPGELFF. CDR3 nucleotide sequence: TGCGCCAGCAGCCAAGCATTACTAGGGACAGGGGGCCCCGGGGAGCTGTTTTTT.